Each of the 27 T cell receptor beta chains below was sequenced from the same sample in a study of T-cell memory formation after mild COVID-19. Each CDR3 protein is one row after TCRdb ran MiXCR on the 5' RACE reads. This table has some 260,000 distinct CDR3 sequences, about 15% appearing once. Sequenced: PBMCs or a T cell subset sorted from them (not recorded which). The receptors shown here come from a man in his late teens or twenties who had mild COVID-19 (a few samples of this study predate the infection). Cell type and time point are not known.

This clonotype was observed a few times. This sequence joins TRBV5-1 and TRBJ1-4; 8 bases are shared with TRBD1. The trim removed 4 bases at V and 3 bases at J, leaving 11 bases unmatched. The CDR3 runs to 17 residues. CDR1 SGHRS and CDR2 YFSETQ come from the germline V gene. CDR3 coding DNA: TGCGCCAGCAGCCCCCACGGACAGGGAACGCCTAATGAAAAACTGTTTTTT. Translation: CASSPHGQGTPNEKLFF.

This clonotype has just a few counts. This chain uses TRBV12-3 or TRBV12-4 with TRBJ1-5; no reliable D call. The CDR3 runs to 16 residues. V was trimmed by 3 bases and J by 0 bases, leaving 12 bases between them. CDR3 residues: CASSFSPAYSNQPQHF. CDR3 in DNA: TGTGCCAGCAGTTTCTCACCTGCTTATAGCAATCAGCCCCAGCATTTT.

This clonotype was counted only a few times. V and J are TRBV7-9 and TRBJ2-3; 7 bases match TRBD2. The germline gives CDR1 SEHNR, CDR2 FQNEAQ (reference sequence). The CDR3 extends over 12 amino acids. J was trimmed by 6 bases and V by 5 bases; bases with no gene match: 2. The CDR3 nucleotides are TGTGCCAGCAGCCGGGAGGAGGATACGCAGTATTTT. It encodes CASSREEDTQYF.

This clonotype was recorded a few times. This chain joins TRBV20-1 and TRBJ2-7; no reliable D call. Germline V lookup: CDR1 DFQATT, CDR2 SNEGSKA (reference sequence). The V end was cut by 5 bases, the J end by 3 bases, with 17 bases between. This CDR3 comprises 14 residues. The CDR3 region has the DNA TGCAGTGCTGCTAGGGCCGAACCCAACTACGAGCAGTACGTC. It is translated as CSAARAEPNYEQYV.

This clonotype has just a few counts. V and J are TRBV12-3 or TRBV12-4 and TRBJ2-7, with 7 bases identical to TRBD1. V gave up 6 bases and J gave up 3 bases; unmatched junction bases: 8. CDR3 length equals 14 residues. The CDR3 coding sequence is TGTGCCAGCAGACCCCGGGACAGTGGCTACGAGCAGTACTTC. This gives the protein CASRPRDSGYEQYF.

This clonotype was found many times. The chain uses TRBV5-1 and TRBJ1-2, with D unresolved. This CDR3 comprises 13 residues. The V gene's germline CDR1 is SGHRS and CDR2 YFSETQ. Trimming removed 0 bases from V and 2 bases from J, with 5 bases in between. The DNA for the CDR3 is TGCGCCAGCAGCTTGGAACAGAACTATGGCTACACCTTC. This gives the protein CASSLEQNYGYTF.

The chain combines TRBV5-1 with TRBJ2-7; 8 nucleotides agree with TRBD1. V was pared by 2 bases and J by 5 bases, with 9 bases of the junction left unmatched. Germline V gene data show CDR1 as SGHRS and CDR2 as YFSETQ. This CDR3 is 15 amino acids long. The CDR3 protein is CASSFYPGQGDEQYV. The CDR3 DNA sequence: TGCGCCAGCAGCTTCTACCCTGGACAGGGCGACGAGCAGTACGTC.

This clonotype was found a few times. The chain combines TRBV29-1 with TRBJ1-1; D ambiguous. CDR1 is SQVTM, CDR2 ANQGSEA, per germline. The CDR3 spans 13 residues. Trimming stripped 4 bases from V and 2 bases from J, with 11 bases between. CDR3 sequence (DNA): TGCAGCGTTGCAGGCGCCTTCAACACTGAAGCTTTCTTT. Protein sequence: CSVAGAFNTEAFF.

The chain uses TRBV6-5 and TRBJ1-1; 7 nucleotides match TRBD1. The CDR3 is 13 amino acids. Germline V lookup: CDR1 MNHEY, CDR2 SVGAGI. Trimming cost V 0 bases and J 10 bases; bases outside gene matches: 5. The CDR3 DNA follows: TGTGCCAGCAGTTACTCAGGGGGCGCTGGAGCTTTCTTT. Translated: CASSYSGGAGAFF.

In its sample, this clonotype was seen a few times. The CDR3 reads CASSAQNWANTEAFF. The CDR3 DNA is TGTGCCAGCAGCGCCCAAAATTGGGCGAACACTGAAGCTTTCTTT. V is TRBV7-6 and J is TRBJ1-1; no clear D. The CDR3 has 15 amino acids. Looked up from germline, CDR1 is SGHVS and CDR2 is FNYEAQ. V was pared by 5 bases and J by 1 base, with 14 bases between.

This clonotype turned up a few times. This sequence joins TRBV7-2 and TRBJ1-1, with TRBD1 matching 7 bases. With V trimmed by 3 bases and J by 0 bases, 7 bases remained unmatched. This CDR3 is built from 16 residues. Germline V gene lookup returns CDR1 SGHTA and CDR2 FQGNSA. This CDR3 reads CASSFRQGWLNTEAFF. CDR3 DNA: TGTGCCAGCAGCTTCCGACAGGGATGGTTGAACACTGAAGCTTTCTTT.

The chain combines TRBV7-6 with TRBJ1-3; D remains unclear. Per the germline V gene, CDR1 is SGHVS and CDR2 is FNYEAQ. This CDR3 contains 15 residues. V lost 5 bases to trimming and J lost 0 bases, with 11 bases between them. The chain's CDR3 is CASSPRDLSGNTIYF. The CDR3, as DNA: TGTGCCAGCAGCCCCAGAGATCTCTCTGGAAACACCATATATTTT.

This CDR3 is CSAPDPSRWTEAFF. The CDR3 DNA reads TGCAGTGCTCCGGACCCCTCCCGGTGGACTGAAGCTTTCTTT. This sequence joins TRBV20-1 and TRBJ1-1; D is unresolved. From germline, CDR1 is DFQATT and CDR2 SNEGSKA (reference sequence). The length of the CDR3 is 14 residues. Trimming took off 5 bases at V and 5 bases at J, with 18 bases between the two ends.

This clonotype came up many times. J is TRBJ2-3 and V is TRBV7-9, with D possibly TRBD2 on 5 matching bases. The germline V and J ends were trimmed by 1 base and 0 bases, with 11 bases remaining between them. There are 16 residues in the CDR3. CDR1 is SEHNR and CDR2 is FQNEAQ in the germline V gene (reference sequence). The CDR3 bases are TGTGCCAGCAGCTTAGGGCCTAGCAGGAGCACAGATACGCAGTATTTT. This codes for CASSLGPSRSTDTQYF.

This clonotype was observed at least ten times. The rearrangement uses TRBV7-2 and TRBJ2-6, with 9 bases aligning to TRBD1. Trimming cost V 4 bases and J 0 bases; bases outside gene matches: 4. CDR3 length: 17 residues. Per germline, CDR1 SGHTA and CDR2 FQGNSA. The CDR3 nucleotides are TGTGCCAGCAGCTGGGGACAGGGACTCTCTGGGGCCAACGTCCTGACTTTC. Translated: CASSWGQGLSGANVLTF.

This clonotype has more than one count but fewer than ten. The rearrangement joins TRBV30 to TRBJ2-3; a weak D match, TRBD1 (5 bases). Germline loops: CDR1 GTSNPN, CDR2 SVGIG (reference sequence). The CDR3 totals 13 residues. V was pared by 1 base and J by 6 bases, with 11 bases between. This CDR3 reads CAWSDFGADTQYF. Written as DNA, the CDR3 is TGTGCCTGGAGTGATTTTGGGGCGGATACGCAGTATTTT.

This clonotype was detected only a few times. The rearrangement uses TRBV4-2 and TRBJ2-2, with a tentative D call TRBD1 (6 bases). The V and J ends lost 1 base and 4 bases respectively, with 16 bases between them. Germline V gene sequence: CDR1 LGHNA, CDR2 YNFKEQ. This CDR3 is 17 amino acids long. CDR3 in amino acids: CASSQVSVDRRTGELFF. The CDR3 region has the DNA TGTGCCAGCAGCCAAGTTAGTGTAGACAGGCGCACCGGGGAGCTGTTTTTT.

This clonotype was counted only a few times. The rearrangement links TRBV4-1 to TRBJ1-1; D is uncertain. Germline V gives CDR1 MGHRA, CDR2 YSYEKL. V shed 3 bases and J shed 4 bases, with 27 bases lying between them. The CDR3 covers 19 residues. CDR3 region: CASSQDAPRVGQAGTEAFF. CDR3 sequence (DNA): TGCGCCAGCAGCCAGGATGCCCCGAGGGTAGGGCAGGCGGGCACTGAAGCTTTCTTT.

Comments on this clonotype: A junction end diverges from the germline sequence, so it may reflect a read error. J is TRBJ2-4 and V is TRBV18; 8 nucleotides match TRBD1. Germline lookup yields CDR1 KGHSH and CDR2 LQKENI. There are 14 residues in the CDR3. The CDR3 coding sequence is TGTGCCAGCTCCACAGGACAGGGAAAAAACAGTCAGTACTTC. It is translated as CASSTGQGKNSQYF. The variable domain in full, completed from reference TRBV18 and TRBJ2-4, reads NAGVMQNPRHLVRRRGQEARLRCSPMKGHSHVYWYRQLPEEGLKFMVYLQKENIIDESGMPKERFSAEFPKEGPSILRIQQVVRGDSAAYFCASSTGQGKNSQYFGAGTRLSVL.

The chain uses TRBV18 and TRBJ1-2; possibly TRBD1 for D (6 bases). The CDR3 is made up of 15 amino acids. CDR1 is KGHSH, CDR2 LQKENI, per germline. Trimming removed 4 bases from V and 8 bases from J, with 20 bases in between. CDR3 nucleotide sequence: TGTGCCAGCTCACAACAGGGCCTACAGGCGACCGGCTACACCTTC. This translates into CASSQQGLQATGYTF.

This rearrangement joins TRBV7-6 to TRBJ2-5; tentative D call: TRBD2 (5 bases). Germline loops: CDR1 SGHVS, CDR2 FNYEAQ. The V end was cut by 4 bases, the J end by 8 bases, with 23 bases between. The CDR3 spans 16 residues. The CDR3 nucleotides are TGTGCCAGCAGCTCCACCCCACGGGGTCTCGGGGATACCCAGTACTTC. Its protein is CASSSTPRGLGDTQYF. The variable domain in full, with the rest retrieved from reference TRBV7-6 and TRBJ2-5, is GAGVSQSPRYKVTKRGQDVALRCDPISGHVSLYWYRQALGQGPEFLTYFNYEAQQDKSGLPNDRFSAERPEGSISTLTIQRTEQRDSAMYRCASSSTPRGLGDTQYFGPGTRLLVL.

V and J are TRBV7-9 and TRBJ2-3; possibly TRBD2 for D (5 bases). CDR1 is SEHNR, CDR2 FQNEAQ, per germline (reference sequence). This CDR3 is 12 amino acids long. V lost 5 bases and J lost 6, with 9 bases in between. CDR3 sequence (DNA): TGTGCCAGCAGCGGGGAGCCTGATACGCAGTATTTT. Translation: CASSGEPDTQYF. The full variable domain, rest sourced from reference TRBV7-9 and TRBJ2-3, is DTGVSQNPRHKITKRGQNVTFRCDPISEHNRLYWYRQTLGQGPEFLTYFQNEAQLEKSRLLSDRFSAERPKGSFSTLEIQRTEQGDSAMYLCASSGEPDTQYFGPGTRLTVL.

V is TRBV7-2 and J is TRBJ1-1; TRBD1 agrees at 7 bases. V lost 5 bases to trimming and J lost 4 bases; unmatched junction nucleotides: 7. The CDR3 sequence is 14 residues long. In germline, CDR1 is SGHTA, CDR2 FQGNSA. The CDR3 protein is CASSRQGGITEAFF. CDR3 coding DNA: TGTGCCAGCAGCCGACAGGGTGGTATCACTGAAGCTTTCTTT.

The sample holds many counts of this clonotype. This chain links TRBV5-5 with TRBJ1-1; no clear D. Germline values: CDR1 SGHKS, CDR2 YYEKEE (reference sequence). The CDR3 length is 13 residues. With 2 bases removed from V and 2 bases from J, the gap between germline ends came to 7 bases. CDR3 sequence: CASSLLDNTEAFF. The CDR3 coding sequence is TGTGCCAGCAGCTTATTGGATAACACTGAAGCTTTCTTT.

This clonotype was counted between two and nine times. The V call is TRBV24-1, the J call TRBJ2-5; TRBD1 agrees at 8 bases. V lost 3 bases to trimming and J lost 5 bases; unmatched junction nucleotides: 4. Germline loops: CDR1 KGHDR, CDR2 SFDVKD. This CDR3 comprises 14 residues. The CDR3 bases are TGTGCCACCAGTGATACGGACAGGGCGGAGACCCAGTACTTC. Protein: CATSDTDRAETQYF.

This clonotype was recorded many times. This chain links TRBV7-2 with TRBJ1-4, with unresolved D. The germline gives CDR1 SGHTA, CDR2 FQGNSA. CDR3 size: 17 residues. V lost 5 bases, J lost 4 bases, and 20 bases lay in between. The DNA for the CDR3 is TGTGCCAGCAGCCCGCGACGAGGACTATACTATAATGAAAAACTGTTTTTT. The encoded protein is CASSPRRGLYYNEKLFF. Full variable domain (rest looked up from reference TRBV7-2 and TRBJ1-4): GAGVSQSPSNKVTEKGKDVELRCDPISGHTALYWYRQSLGQGLEFLIYFQGNSAPDKSGLPSDRFSAERTGGSVSTLTIQRTQQEDSAVYLCASSPRRGLYYNEKLFFGSGTQLSVL.

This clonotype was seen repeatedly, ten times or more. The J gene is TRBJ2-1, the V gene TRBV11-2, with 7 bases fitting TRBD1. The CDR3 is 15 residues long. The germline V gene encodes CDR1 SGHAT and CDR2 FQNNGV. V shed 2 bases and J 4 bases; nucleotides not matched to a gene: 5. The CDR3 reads CASSLSTGKYNEQFF. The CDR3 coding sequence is TGTGCCAGCAGCTTATCGACAGGGAAATACAATGAGCAGTTCTTC.